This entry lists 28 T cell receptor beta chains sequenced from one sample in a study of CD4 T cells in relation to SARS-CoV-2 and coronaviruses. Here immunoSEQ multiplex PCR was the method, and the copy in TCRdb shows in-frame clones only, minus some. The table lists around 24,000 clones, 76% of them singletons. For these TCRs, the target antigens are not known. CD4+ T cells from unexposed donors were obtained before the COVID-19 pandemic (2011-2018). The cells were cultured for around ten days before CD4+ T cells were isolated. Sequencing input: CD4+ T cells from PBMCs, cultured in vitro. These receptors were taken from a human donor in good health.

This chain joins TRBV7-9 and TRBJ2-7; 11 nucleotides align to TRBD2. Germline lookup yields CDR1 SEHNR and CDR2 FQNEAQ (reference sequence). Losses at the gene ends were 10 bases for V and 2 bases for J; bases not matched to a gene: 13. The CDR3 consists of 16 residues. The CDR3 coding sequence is TGTGCCATCCCTAACCCCACTAGCGGGGGAACCTACGAGCAGTACTTC. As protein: CAIPNPTSGGTYEQYF.

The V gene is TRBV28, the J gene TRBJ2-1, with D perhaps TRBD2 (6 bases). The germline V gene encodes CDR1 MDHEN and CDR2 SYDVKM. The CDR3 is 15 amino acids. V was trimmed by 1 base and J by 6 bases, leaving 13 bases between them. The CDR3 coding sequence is TGTGCCAGCAGTTTATACGGAGGGCCGAGCAATGAGCAGTTCTTC. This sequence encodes CASSLYGGPSNEQFF.

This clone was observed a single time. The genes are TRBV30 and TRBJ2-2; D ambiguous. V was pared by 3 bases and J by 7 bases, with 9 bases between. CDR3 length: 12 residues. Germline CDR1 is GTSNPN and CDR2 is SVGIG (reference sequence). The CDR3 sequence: CAWSSLGGELFF. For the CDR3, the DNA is TGTGCCTGGAGCTCATTAGGCGGGGAGCTGTTTTTT.

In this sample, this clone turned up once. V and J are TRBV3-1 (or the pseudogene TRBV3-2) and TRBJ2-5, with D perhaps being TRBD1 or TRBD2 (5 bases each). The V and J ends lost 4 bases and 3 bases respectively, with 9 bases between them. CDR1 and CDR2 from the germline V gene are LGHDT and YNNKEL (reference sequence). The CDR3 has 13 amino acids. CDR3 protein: CASSRRGEETQYF. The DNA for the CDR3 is TGTGCCAGCAGCCGGAGAGGGGAAGAGACCCAGTACTTC.

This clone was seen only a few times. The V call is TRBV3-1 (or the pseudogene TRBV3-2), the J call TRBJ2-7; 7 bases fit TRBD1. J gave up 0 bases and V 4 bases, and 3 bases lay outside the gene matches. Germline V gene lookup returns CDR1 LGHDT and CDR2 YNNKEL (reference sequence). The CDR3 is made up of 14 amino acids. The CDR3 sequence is CASSPDRDSYEQYF. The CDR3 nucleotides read TGTGCCAGCAGCCCCGACAGGGACTCCTACGAGCAGTACTTC.

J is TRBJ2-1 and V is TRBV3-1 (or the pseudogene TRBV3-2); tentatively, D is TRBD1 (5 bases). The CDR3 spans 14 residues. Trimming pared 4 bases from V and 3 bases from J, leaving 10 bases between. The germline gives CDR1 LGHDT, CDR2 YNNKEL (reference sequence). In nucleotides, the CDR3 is TGTGCCAGCAGCCCGAGCGACAGCTACAATGAGCAGTTCTTC. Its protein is CASSPSDSYNEQFF.

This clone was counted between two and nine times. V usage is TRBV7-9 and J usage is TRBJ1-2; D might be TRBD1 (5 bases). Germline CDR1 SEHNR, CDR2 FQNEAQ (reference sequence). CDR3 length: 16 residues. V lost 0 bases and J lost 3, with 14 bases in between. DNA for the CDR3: TGTGCCAGCAGCTTAGCGCTCGGGACTGCTCACTATGGCTACACCTTC. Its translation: CASSLALGTAHYGYTF.

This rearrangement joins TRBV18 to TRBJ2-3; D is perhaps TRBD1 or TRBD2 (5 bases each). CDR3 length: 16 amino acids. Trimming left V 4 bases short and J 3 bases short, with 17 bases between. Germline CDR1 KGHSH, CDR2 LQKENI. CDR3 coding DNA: TGTGCCAGCTCACGCGGACCAGGGTGGGAGACAGATACGCAGTATTTT. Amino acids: CASSRGPGWETDTQYF.

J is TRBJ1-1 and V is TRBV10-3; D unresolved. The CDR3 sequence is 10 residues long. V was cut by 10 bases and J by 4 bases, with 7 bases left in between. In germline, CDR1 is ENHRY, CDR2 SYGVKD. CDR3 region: CATVGTEAFF. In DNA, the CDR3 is TGTGCCACGGTGGGCACTGAAGCTTTCTTT.

CDR3 DNA sequence: TGCGCCAGCAGGTCGTCGAGACTAGCGGGAGAAGAGAACACCGGGGAGCTGTTTTTT. This translates into CASRSSRLAGEENTGELFF. The rearrangement links TRBV10-2 to TRBJ2-2, with 12 bases that match TRBD2. The V gene end was trimmed by 6 bases and the J gene end by 1 base; junction bases not matched to a gene: 12. The CDR3 sequence is 19 residues long. The germline CDR1 and CDR2 sequences are WSHSY and SAAADI.

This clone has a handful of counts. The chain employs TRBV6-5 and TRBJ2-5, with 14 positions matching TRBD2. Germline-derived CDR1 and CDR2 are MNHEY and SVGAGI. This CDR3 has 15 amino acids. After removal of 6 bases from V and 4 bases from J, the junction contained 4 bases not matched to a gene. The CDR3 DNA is TGTGCCAGCAGACCGGGACTAGCGGGAGCAGAGACCCAGTACTTC. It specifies CASRPGLAGAETQYF.

CDR3 nucleotides: TGTGCCAGCAGCTTCCAACAGGGGGCGGTTAATGAGCAGTTCTTC. Protein: CASSFQQGAVNEQFF. This chain connects TRBV7-9 to TRBJ2-1, with TRBD1 matching over 9 bases. Germline CDR1 is SEHNR and CDR2 is FQNEAQ (reference sequence). With V trimmed by 3 bases and J by 7 bases, 7 bases remained unmatched. This CDR3 has 15 residues. The variable domain in full, completed from reference TRBV7-9 and TRBJ2-1, reads DTGVSQNPRHKITKRGQNVTFRCDPISEHNRLYWYRQTLGQGPEFLTYFQNEAQLEKSRLLSDRFSAERPKGSFSTLEIQRTEQGDSAMYLCASSFQQGAVNEQFFGPGTRLTVL.

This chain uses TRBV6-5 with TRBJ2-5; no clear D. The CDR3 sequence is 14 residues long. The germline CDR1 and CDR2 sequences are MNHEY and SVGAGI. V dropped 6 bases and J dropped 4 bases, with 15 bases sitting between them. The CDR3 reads CASSYHLVAETQYF. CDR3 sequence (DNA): TGTGCCAGCAGCTACCACTTGGTGGCAGAGACCCAGTACTTC.

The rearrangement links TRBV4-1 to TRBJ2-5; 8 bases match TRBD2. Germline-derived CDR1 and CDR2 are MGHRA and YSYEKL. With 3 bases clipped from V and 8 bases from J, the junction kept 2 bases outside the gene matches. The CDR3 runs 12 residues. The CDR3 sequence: CASSQAGGTQYF. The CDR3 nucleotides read TGCGCCAGCAGCCAGGCGGGAGGTACCCAGTACTTC.

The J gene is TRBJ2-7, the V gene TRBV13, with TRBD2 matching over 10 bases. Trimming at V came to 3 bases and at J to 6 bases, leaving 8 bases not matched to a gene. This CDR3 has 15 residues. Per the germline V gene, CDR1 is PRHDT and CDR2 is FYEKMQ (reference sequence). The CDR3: CASSFTTSGTSEQYF. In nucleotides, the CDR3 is TGTGCCAGCAGCTTTACAACTAGCGGGACCTCCGAGCAGTACTTC.

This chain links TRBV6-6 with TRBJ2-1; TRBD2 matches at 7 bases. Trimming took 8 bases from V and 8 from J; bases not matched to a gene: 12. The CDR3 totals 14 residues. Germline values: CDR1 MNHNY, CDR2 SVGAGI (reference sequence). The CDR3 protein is CASAGLGTVYEQFF. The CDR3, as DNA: TGTGCCAGCGCCGGACTAGGGACGGTGTATGAGCAGTTCTTC.

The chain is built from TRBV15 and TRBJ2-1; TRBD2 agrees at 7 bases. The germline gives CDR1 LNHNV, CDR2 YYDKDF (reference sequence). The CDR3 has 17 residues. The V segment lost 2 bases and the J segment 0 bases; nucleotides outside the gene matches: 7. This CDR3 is CATSRKGGGSSYNEQFF. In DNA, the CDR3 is TGTGCCACCAGCAGAAAGGGCGGGGGAAGCTCCTACAATGAGCAGTTCTTC.

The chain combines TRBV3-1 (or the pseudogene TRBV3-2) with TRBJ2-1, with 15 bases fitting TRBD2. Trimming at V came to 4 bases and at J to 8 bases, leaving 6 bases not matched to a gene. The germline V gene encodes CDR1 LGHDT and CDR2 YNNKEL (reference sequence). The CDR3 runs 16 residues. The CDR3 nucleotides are TGTGCCAGCAGCCTTTGGACTAGCGGGAGGGCCGATGAGCAGTTCTTC. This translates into CASSLWTSGRADEQFF.

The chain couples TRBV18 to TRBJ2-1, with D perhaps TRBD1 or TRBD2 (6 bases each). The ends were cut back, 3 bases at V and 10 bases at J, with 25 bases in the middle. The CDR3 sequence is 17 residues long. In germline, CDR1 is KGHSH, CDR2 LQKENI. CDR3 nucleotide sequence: TGTGCCAGCTCACCCACGACGCCACAGATGAGGGGGGTCGAGCAGTTCTTC. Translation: CASSPTTPQMRGVEQFF.

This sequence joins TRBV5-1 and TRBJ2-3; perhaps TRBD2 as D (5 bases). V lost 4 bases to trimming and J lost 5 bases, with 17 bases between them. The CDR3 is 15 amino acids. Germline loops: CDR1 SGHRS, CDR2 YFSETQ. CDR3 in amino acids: CASSPRAGVLDTQYF. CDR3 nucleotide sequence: TGCGCCAGCAGCCCCCGGGCCGGGGTCCTAGATACGCAGTATTTT.

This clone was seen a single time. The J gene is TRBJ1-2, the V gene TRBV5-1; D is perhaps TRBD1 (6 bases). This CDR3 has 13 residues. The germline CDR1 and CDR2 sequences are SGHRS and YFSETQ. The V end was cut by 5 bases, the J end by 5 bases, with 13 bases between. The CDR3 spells CASRQGQAYGYTF. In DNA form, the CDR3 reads TGCGCCAGCAGACAGGGACAAGCTTATGGCTACACCTTC.

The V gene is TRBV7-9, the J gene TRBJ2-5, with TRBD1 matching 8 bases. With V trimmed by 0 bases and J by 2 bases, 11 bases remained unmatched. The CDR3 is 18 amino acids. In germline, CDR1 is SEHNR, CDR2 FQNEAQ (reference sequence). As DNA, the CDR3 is TGTGCCAGCAGCTTAGCGGGGCAGGGGGCGAGAGGGCAAGAGACCCAGTACTTC. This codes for CASSLAGQGARGQETQYF.

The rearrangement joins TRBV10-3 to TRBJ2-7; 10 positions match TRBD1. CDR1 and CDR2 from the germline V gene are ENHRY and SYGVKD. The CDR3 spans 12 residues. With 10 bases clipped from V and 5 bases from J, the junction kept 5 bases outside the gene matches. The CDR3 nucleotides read TGTGCCAGACCCGGGACAGGGGACGAGCAGTACTTC. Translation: CARPGTGDEQYF.

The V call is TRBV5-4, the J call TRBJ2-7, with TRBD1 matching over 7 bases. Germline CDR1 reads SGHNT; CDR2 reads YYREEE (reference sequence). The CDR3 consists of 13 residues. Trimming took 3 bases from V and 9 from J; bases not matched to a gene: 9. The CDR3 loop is CASSSTGERGQYF. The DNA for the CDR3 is TGTGCCAGCAGCTCAACAGGGGAAAGGGGGCAGTACTTC.

The CDR3 sequence is CASSGQGAGNQPQHF. The CDR3, as DNA: TGTGCCAGCAGTGGACAGGGGGCGGGCAATCAGCCCCAGCATTTT. This chain uses TRBV2 with TRBJ1-5, with 10 positions matching TRBD1. The CDR3 length is 15 residues. The junction had 2 bases not matched to a gene; V was cut back by 4 bases and J by 2 bases. Germline V CDR1 and CDR2: SNHLY, FYNNEI.

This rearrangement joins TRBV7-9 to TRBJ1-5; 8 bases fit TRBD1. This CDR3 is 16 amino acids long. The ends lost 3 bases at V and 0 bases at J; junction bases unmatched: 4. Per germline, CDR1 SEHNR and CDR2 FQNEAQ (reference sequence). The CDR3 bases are TGTGCCAGCAGCTTTGGGACAGGAACTAGCAATCAGCCCCAGCATTTT. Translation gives CASSFGTGTSNQPQHF.

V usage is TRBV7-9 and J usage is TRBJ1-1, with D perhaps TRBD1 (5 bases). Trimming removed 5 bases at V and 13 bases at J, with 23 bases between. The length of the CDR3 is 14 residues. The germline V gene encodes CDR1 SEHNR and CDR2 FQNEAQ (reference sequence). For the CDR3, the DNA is TGTGCCAGCAGCCCAAGTGGGGACTTTTTAACGGGTTTCTTT. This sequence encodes CASSPSGDFLTGFF.

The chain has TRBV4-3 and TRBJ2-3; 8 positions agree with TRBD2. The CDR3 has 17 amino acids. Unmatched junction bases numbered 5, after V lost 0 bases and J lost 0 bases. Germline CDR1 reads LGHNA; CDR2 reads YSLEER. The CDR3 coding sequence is TGCGCCAGCAGCCAAGATCTCCAGCGGGGGAGCACAGATACGCAGTATTTT. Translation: CASSQDLQRGSTDTQYF.